Presented here are 3 T cell receptor beta chains from one specimen sequenced in a study of blood T cells in healthy people across ages. The second PCR ran about 6 to 12 cycles with a sample-barcoded 5' primer and J-beta primers. TCRdb re-analysed the 5' RACE reads in MiXCR, keeping a single row per CDR3 protein. This table holds roughly 1.5 million distinct CDR3 sequences, roughly 43% found once. The sample consisted of blood. The receptors were sampled from a woman between 18 and 29 years old in good health.

The genes are TRBV5-1 and TRBJ2-1; D gene uncertain. The CDR3 covers 15 residues. Germline CDR1 SGHRS, CDR2 YFSETQ. Trimming took 6 bases from V and 1 from J, leaving 14 bases between them. The CDR3 nucleotides are TGCGCCAGCATCTCCGAACCAGCGTCCTACAATGAGCAGTTCTTC. Amino acid sequence: CASISEPASYNEQFF.

J is TRBJ2-5 and V is TRBV28; D ambiguous. The J call may be incorrect, as the DNA end agrees better with TRBJ2-7. The germline V gene encodes CDR1 MDHEN and CDR2 SYDVKM. This CDR3 spans 18 amino acids. CDR3 sequence: CASTSAYIYQVGSYEQYF. CDR3 nucleotide sequence: TGTGCCAGCACATCGGCCTACATTTATCAGGTCGGCTCCTACGAGCAGTACTTC.

This chain uses TRBV20-1 with TRBJ2-5, with 11 bases matching TRBD2. CDR1 is DFQATT, CDR2 SNEGSKA, per germline (reference sequence). CDR3 size: 17 residues. Trimming at V came to 3 bases and at J to 5 bases, leaving 14 bases not matched to a gene. Here the CDR3 DNA reads TGCAGTGCTAGCAAGACTAGCGGGGACTTTTGGGGGGAGACCCAGTACTTC. It encodes CSASKTSGDFWGETQYF.